The sequence of this T cell receptor (beta chain) was determined in a study of T cells in Graves' hyperthyroidism and ophthalmopathy. Study at large: Upon initial diagnosis and before any treatment, peripheral blood was collected.

This clonotype appeared many times. Its antigen is unknown. Amplification yielded TCR beta CDR3 regions, with RNA transcripts as the source. TCR CDR3 regions were first amplified by RT-PCR with HTBI primers. TCRdb used MiXCR to reprocess the multiplex PCR reads, holding one entry per CDR3 protein. The sample yields 490,000 or so distinct CDR3 sequences, nearly 20% seen once. The study left out patients who had uncontrolled infection, other autoimmune disease, pregnancy or lactation. General study points: Stable hyperthyroidism and ophthalmopathy were separated using 13 V-J signatures. Blood also showed most of the thyroid clonotypes that were expanded above 0.001.

The CDR3 spans 17 residues. V was pared by 5 bases and J by 4 bases, with 6 bases of the junction left unmatched. Germline V gives CDR1 MNHEY, CDR2 SVGEGT. The V call is TRBV6-2 or TRBV6-3, the J call TRBJ2-1; TRBD2 matches at 15 bases. Specimen: blood. This clonotype was obtained from a man aged 40-50 years with Graves' ophthalmopathy. This CDR3 is CASSPGTSGRTYNEQFF. In DNA, the CDR3 is TGTGCCAGCAGTCCTGGGACTAGCGGGAGGACTTACAATGAGCAGTTCTTC.